This passage covers 32 T cell receptor beta chains from one sample sequenced in a study of response to subunit inactivated influenza vaccine. Using its own MiXCR run on the RT-PCR reads, TCRdb lists one record per CDR3 protein. Of roughly 650,000 distinct CDR3 sequences in the sample, less than 15% are singletons; the top ten hold 6.5% to 8%. Here the sequenced sample was PBMCs from blood, taken about 14 days before vaccination. The receptors stem from a man aged 50 to 59 who received an inactivated influenza vaccine.

The V call is TRBV24-1, the J call TRBJ2-1; 7 bases agree with TRBD2. The germline gives CDR1 KGHDR, CDR2 SFDVKD. CDR3 length: 14 amino acids. V was pared by 9 bases and J by 1 base, with 5 bases of the junction left unmatched. The CDR3 spells CATGGSRSYNEQFF. In DNA, the CDR3 is TGTGCCACCGGCGGGAGTAGATCCTACAATGAGCAGTTCTTC.

The table lists this clonotype with a few counts. This chain links TRBV5-1 with TRBJ2-3, with 8 positions matching TRBD2. V lost 3 bases and J lost 0; bases outside the gene matches: 6. The CDR3 is 16 residues long. Germline CDR1 is SGHRS and CDR2 is YFSETQ. CDR3 in amino acids: CASSSQAGVSTDTQYF. The CDR3 DNA is TGCGCCAGCAGCTCACAAGCGGGGGTCAGCACAGATACGCAGTATTTT.

This clonotype was observed a handful of times. This sequence joins TRBV2 and TRBJ2-3; D is possibly TRBD1 or TRBD2 (5 bases each). Germline CDR1 SNHLY, CDR2 FYNNEI. Trimming shortened V by 2 bases and J by 3 bases, and 12 bases separated the two germline ends. The CDR3 sequence is 15 residues long. CDR3 in amino acids: CASSEWGIGTDTQYF. CDR3 nucleotide sequence: TGTGCCAGCAGTGAATGGGGGATCGGGACAGATACGCAGTATTTT.

This clonotype turned up a few times. The J gene is TRBJ1-5, the V gene TRBV6-2 or TRBV6-3, with D hard to call. The V gene's germline CDR1 is MNHEY and CDR2 SVGEGT. The CDR3 is 14 amino acids. Trimming took off 7 bases at V and 1 base at J, with 11 bases between the two ends. CDR3 residues: CASNVGGSNQPQHF. The CDR3 DNA sequence: TGTGCCAGCAACGTCGGAGGAAGCAATCAGCCCCAGCATTTT.

This clonotype occurred a few times. The gene calls are TRBV6-1 and TRBJ1-5, with D perhaps TRBD1 (6 bases). CDR1 is MNHNS and CDR2 is SASEGT in the germline V gene. V lost 7 bases and J 5 bases, leaving 21 bases between the germline ends. The CDR3 runs to 16 residues. CDR3 in DNA: TGTGCCAGCAACCCGGGAGGTAACAGGGCGCATCAGCCCCAGCATTTT. Amino acids: CASNPGGNRAHQPQHF.

This clonotype was picked up a small number of times. The chain has TRBV12-3 or TRBV12-4 and TRBJ1-5; D unresolved. Trimming shortened V by 1 base and J by 3 bases, and 7 bases separated the two germline ends. The CDR3 runs to 14 residues. CDR3 in DNA: TGTGCCAGCAGTTTAGTTGATGTCAATCAGCCCCAGCATTTT. Its translation is CASSLVDVNQPQHF.

This clonotype was counted a few times. This chain joins TRBV3-1 and TRBJ1-5; 8 bases match TRBD1. This CDR3 comprises 17 residues. J lost 2 bases, V lost 4 bases, and 10 bases had no gene match. CDR1 and CDR2 (germline): LGHDT, YNNKEL (reference sequence). CDR3 in amino acids: CASSPSDRVGGNQPQHF. CDR3 sequence (DNA): TGTGCCAGCAGCCCCTCGGACAGGGTCGGTGGCAATCAGCCCCAGCATTTT.

This chain links TRBV13 with TRBJ2-1, with D perhaps matching TRBD1 or TRBD2 (5 bases each). With 4 bases removed from V and 8 bases from J, the gap between germline ends came to 18 bases. The CDR3 extends over 15 amino acids. CDR1 is PRHDT, CDR2 FYEKMQ, per germline (reference sequence). The CDR3 protein is CASSSRGAGRDEQFF. The CDR3 bases are TGTGCCAGCAGCTCCCGAGGGGCGGGCCGCGATGAGCAGTTCTTC.

This chain links TRBV12-3 or TRBV12-4 with TRBJ2-2, with D possibly being TRBD1 (5 bases). V was pared by 2 bases and J by 6 bases, with 13 bases between. This CDR3 has 15 amino acids. CDR3 sequence: CASSLSQGRPGELFF. The CDR3 DNA reads as TGTGCCAGCAGTTTAAGCCAGGGTCGGCCCGGGGAGCTGTTTTTT.

The chain links TRBV6-2 or TRBV6-3 to TRBJ2-7, with D possibly being TRBD1 (6 bases). This CDR3 is 17 amino acids long. Germline V gene sequence: CDR1 MNHEY, CDR2 SVGEGT. V was shortened by 6 bases and J by 2 bases, with 23 bases between the two germline ends. The CDR3 DNA sequence: TGTGCCAGCAGGCTCCGGGACACTCGTTTGGCCCCCTACGAGCAGTACTTC. Amino acids: CASRLRDTRLAPYEQYF.

This clonotype was seen only a few times. The chain links TRBV28 to TRBJ2-2, with TRBD1 identical over 10 bases. CDR3 length: 15 residues. V dropped 6 bases and J dropped 4; count of bases not matched to a gene: 5. Germline V gene data show CDR1 as MDHEN and CDR2 as SYDVKM. This CDR3 is CASSYWTGGTGELFF. The DNA for the CDR3 is TGTGCCAGCAGCTACTGGACAGGGGGCACCGGGGAGCTGTTTTTT.

This clonotype was seen a single time. The CDR3 protein is CASSLAKGLDIQYF. CDR3 bases: TGTGCCAGCAGCTTGGCCAAGGGCCTAGACATTCAGTACTTC. The rearrangement uses TRBV5-4 and TRBJ2-4; no reliable D call. The CDR3 is 14 amino acids. The V end was cut by 0 bases, the J end by 8 bases, with 12 bases between. Germline CDR1 and CDR2: SGHNT and YYREEE (reference sequence).

V is TRBV18 and J is TRBJ2-2; TRBD1 agrees at 7 bases. The CDR3 runs to 15 residues. Germline V gene sequence: CDR1 KGHSH, CDR2 LQKENI. V was clipped by 3 bases and J by 4 bases; unmatched bases: 5. The CDR3 sequence is CASSPDRVGTGELFF. CDR3 DNA sequence: TGTGCCAGCTCACCCGACAGGGTGGGCACCGGGGAGCTGTTTTTT.

This clonotype was found many times. The CDR3 loop is CASSYGGPGNTIYF. The CDR3 DNA reads as TGTGCCAGCAGTTACGGAGGGCCTGGAAACACCATATATTTT. The chain links TRBV6-5 to TRBJ1-3, with D hard to call. This CDR3 is built from 14 residues. Germline V gives CDR1 MNHEY, CDR2 SVGAGI. With 2 bases removed from V and 2 bases from J, the gap between germline ends came to 7 bases.

V usage is TRBV19 and J usage is TRBJ1-2, with D unresolved. The germline V gene encodes CDR1 LNHDA and CDR2 SQIVND (reference sequence). Trimming stripped 2 bases from V and 6 bases from J, with 10 bases between. The length of the CDR3 is 13 residues. In DNA, the CDR3 is TGTGCCAGTAGTATATTTGCCGCAAATGGCTACACCTTC. This gives the protein CASSIFAANGYTF.

The chain uses TRBV6-1 and TRBJ2-4, with 8 bases identical to TRBD2. Germline CDR1 MNHNS, CDR2 SASEGT. The CDR3 sequence is 14 residues long. V was clipped by 3 bases and J by 6 bases; unmatched bases: 4. CDR3 nucleotide sequence: TGTGCCAGCAGTGATTGGGCGGGGGGAAACATTCAGTACTTC. Amino acid sequence: CASSDWAGGNIQYF.

This clonotype was seen more than once but under ten times. The genes are TRBV7-2 and TRBJ2-3, with 8 bases that match TRBD2. Germline values: CDR1 SGHTA, CDR2 FQGNSA. Germline trimming cut 2 bases from V and 6 bases from J; bases unmatched to any gene: 7. This CDR3 is built from 15 residues. CDR3 loop: CASSLSGTSSDTQYF. CDR3 coding DNA: TGTGCCAGCAGCTTATCCGGGACTAGTTCGGATACGCAGTATTTT.

The V and J genes are TRBV6-1 and TRBJ1-1; D is unclear. The length of the CDR3 is 15 residues. V was pared by 7 bases and J by 0 bases, with 15 bases between. In germline, CDR1 is MNHNS, CDR2 SASEGT. The CDR3 coding sequence is TGTGCCAGCACCCTCGGAGGCAGCATGAACACTGAAGCTTTCTTT. This codes for CASTLGGSMNTEAFF.

This chain's CDR3 is CASKDSGTASYNEQFF. CDR3 sequence (DNA): TGCGCCAGCAAGGACTCCGGGACAGCCTCCTACAATGAGCAGTTCTTC. The chain links TRBV5-1 to TRBJ2-1; TRBD1 agrees at 7 bases. This CDR3 is built from 16 residues. Per the germline V gene, CDR1 is SGHRS and CDR2 is YFSETQ. V gave up 6 bases and J gave up 0 bases; unmatched junction bases: 9.

This clonotype was observed a few times. The gene calls are TRBV3-1 and TRBJ1-4; 7 bases agree with TRBD1. Germline V CDR1 and CDR2: LGHDT, YNNKEL (reference sequence). V trimming: 4 bases; J trimming: 8 bases; junction bases outside the gene matches: 10. This CDR3 spans 15 amino acids. Here the CDR3 DNA reads TGTGCCAGCAGCCCAACAGGGGCATTGAGGGAAAAACTGTTTTTT. Its protein product is CASSPTGALREKLFF.

The gene calls are TRBV28 and TRBJ2-2, with D possibly being TRBD1 (6 bases). V was clipped by 2 bases and J by 8 bases, with 18 bases between them. The CDR3 sequence is 16 residues long. Germline CDR1 is MDHEN and CDR2 is SYDVKM. Here the CDR3 DNA reads TGTGCCAGCAGTTTACGACAGGCCCTCTTTCCGGGGGAGCTGTTTTTT. It codes for CASSLRQALFPGELFF.

This sequence joins TRBV12-3 or TRBV12-4 and TRBJ1-2, with a possible D match to TRBD1 (5 bases). Trimming stripped 10 bases from V and 2 bases from J, with 20 bases between. The CDR3 runs to 15 residues. In DNA form, the CDR3 reads TGTGCCACTCAGCGGCAGGGTTTAGGAAACTATGGCTACACCTTC. This gives the protein CATQRQGLGNYGYTF.

This clonotype was observed a few times. The DNA for the CDR3 is TGCGCCAGCAGCTATCAACAGGGACTCCGGTCGGGGAACACTGAAGCTTTCTTT. Its protein is CASSYQQGLRSGNTEAFF. The chain uses TRBV4-1 and TRBJ1-1; tentatively, D is TRBD1 (6 bases). This CDR3 is 18 amino acids long. In germline, CDR1 is MGHRA, CDR2 YSYEKL. Trimming stripped 5 bases from V and 1 base from J, with 23 bases between.

This chain joins TRBV12-3 or TRBV12-4 and TRBJ1-2; tentative D call: TRBD1 (5 bases). V was clipped by 3 bases and J by 4 bases, with 9 bases between them. The CDR3 extends over 13 amino acids. DNA for the CDR3: TGTGCCAGCAGTTTGGGGGAAAGCTATGGCTACACCTTC. Protein sequence: CASSLGESYGYTF.

This clonotype was recorded a few times. The rearrangement links TRBV6-5 to TRBJ2-3; D gene uncertain. Trimming took 2 bases from V and 1 from J, leaving 7 bases between them. The CDR3 consists of 14 residues. Germline lookup yields CDR1 MNHEY and CDR2 SVGAGI. This CDR3 is CASSYATGTDTQYF. The DNA of the CDR3 is TGTGCCAGCAGTTACGCGACTGGCACAGATACGCAGTATTTT.

This clonotype was detected a few times. The CDR3 DNA sequence: TGTGCCAGCAGCACACGACCCGACAATGAGCAGTTCTTC. This gives the protein CASSTRPDNEQFF. The V and J genes are TRBV7-9 and TRBJ2-1; unclear D gene. Germline V gives CDR1 SEHNR, CDR2 FQNEAQ (reference sequence). The CDR3 sequence is 13 residues long. Trimming stripped 5 bases from V and 5 bases from J, with 10 bases between.

This chain joins TRBV5-5 and TRBJ2-2; D unclear. The CDR3 is 15 residues long. Looked up from germline, CDR1 is SGHKS and CDR2 is YYEKEE (reference sequence). Trimming shortened V by 2 bases and J by 0 bases, and 8 bases separated the two germline ends. In DNA, the CDR3 is TGTGCCAGCAGCTTCATAACAGCGAACACCGGGGAGCTGTTTTTT. This codes for CASSFITANTGELFF. The full variable domain, its missing parts supplied by reference TRBV5-5 and TRBJ2-2, is DAGVTQSPTHLIKTRGQQVTLRCSPISGHKSVSWYQQVLGQGPQFIFQYYEKEERGRGNFPDRFSARQFPNYSSELNVNALLLGDSALYLCASSFITANTGELFFGEGSRLTVL.

At least ten counts were recorded for this clonotype. The chain has TRBV12-3 or TRBV12-4 and TRBJ2-2; the match to TRBD2 covers 8 bases. This CDR3 comprises 15 residues. Unmatched junction bases numbered 8, after V lost 4 bases and J lost 7 bases. The CDR3 here is CASSSLPGGVGELFF. Written as DNA, the CDR3 is TGTGCCAGCAGTTCCCTTCCGGGAGGGGTCGGGGAGCTGTTTTTT.

This chain links TRBV14 with TRBJ2-7; unclear D gene. There are 11 residues in the CDR3. CDR1 and CDR2 (germline): SGHDN, FVKESK. With 3 bases removed from V and 9 bases from J, the gap between germline ends came to 9 bases. The CDR3 loop reads CASSHGQMQYF. The CDR3 DNA sequence: TGTGCCAGCAGCCACGGGCAGATGCAGTACTTC.

This rearrangement joins TRBV6-2 or TRBV6-3 to TRBJ1-5, with D maybe TRBD1 (5 bases). Germline lookup yields CDR1 MNHEY and CDR2 SVGEGT. V was pared by 5 bases and J by 0 bases, with 11 bases between. The CDR3 totals 15 residues. CDR3: CASSQQDYSNQPQHF. The DNA of the CDR3 is TGTGCCAGCAGTCAACAGGATTATAGCAATCAGCCCCAGCATTTT.

This clonotype was counted between two and nine times. The chain recombines TRBV7-9 with TRBJ2-1; D might be TRBD2 (6 bases). Germline CDR1 is SEHNR and CDR2 is FQNEAQ (reference sequence). V was cut by 2 bases and J by 7 bases, with 15 bases left in between. This CDR3 is built from 15 residues. CDR3 nucleotides: TGTGCCAGCAGCTTATGGCGGGGACCAGGGAATGAGCAGTTCTTC. It codes for CASSLWRGPGNEQFF.

This clonotype was counted many times. This chain's CDR3 is CSAQDQREFF. CDR3 DNA sequence: TGCAGTGCTCAAGACCAACGGGAGTTCTTC. V gene TRBV20-1 combines with J gene TRBJ2-1; no firm D call. The CDR3 runs to 10 residues. Germline-derived CDR1 and CDR2 are DFQATT and SNEGSKA (reference sequence). V was pared by 5 bases and J by 14 bases, with 13 bases between.